Sequencing of this T cell receptor (beta chain) was carried out in a study of Ad26.COV2.S vaccination and SARS-CoV-2 variants. Germline V lookup: CDR1 SGHDT, CDR2 YYEEEE. Trimming removed 1 base from V and 3 bases from J, with 13 bases in between. The CDR3 runs 16 residues. Assay: immunoSEQ multiplex PCR; the TCRdb copy retains only in-frame clones and omits some. The sample lists around 350,000 clones; 90% to 95% were seen once. The receptor was isolated from a human donor who had recovered from COVID-19. The sample here was peripheral blood, taken after recovery from COVID-19. The J gene is TRBJ1-4, the V gene TRBV5-6; D is possibly TRBD1 (5 bases). This chain's CDR3 is CASSLRVWGSNEKLFF. The CDR3 DNA reads as TGTGCCAGCAGCTTGAGGGTATGGGGCTCTAATGAAAAACTGTTTTTT.